The 22 T cell receptor beta chains presented below share a single source sample, sequenced in a study of blood T cell repertoires in COVID-19. Libraries were prepared by immunoSEQ multiplex PCR; TCRdb keeps only in-frame clonotypes and omits some of them. This table has about 80,000 clones, about 84% appearing once. Specimen: peripheral blood. These receptors originate from a human donor in a cohort sampled during active COVID-19.

The chain carries TRBV5-1 and TRBJ1-3; 8 bases map to TRBD1. This CDR3 spans 16 amino acids. The germline gives CDR1 SGHRS, CDR2 YFSETQ. J lost 4 bases, V lost 4 bases, and 10 bases had no gene match. This chain's CDR3 is CASSDTDRALGNTIYF. CDR3 DNA: TGCGCCAGCAGCGATACGGACAGGGCGTTAGGAAACACCATATATTTT.

The chain joins TRBV2 to TRBJ2-3; TRBD1 agrees at 7 bases. Trimming cost V 6 bases and J 5 bases; bases outside gene matches: 11. Germline V gene lookup returns CDR1 SNHLY and CDR2 FYNNEI. The CDR3 has 15 residues. The CDR3: CASSSLDRVKDTQYF. The CDR3, as DNA: TGTGCCAGCAGCTCACTCGACAGGGTAAAAGATACGCAGTATTTT.

This chain uses TRBV3-1 (or the pseudogene TRBV3-2) with TRBJ2-3, with 12 bases aligning to TRBD2. J gave up 5 bases and V 4 bases, and 7 bases lay outside the gene matches. The CDR3 runs 16 residues. CDR1 is LGHDT, CDR2 YNNKEL, per germline (reference sequence). CDR3 nucleotide sequence: TGTGCCAGCAGCCTTGCTAGCGGGGGGGCTGTAGATACGCAGTATTTT. It is translated as CASSLASGGAVDTQYF.

The chain combines TRBV7-9 with TRBJ2-6; 7 positions match TRBD2. The germline V gene encodes CDR1 SEHNR and CDR2 FQNEAQ (reference sequence). After removal of 3 bases from V and 9 bases from J, the junction contained 14 bases not matched to a gene. This CDR3 has 17 residues. The CDR3 region has the DNA TGTGCCAGCAGCTTCCCGGGATACCGGATAGCGGGCAACGTCCTGACTTTC. Translating gives CASSFPGYRIAGNVLTF. Combining the CDR3 with reference TRBV7-9 and TRBJ2-6 gives the whole variable domain DTGVSQNPRHKITKRGQNVTFRCDPISEHNRLYWYRQTLGQGPEFLTYFQNEAQLEKSRLLSDRFSAERPKGSFSTLEIQRTEQGDSAMYLCASSFPGYRIAGNVLTFGAGSRLTVL.

This clone occurred a few times. This chain joins TRBV6-1 and TRBJ1-3; D not resolved. This CDR3 comprises 14 residues. The V end was cut by 0 bases, the J end by 0 bases, with 3 bases between. Germline CDR1 is MNHNS and CDR2 is SASEGT. CDR3 region: CASSEASSGNTIYF. The CDR3 region has the DNA TGTGCCAGCAGTGAAGCCAGCTCTGGAAACACCATATATTTT.

The chain joins TRBV10-3 to TRBJ1-4, with a possible D match to TRBD1 (6 bases). This CDR3 is 13 amino acids long. Germline CDR1 reads ENHRY; CDR2 reads SYGVKD. Trimming removed 8 bases from V and 7 bases from J, with 14 bases in between. CDR3 amino acids: CAIEDSPSEKLFF. The CDR3 region has the DNA TGTGCCATCGAGGACAGCCCTAGTGAAAAACTGTTTTTT.

The chain uses TRBV6-1 and TRBJ2-7; D gene unclear. The CDR3 length is 14 residues. In germline, CDR1 is MNHNS, CDR2 SASEGT. The V and J ends lost 3 bases and 2 bases respectively, with 11 bases between them. This CDR3 is CASSDLGTAYEQYF. Here the CDR3 DNA reads TGTGCCAGCAGTGATCTGGGCACTGCCTACGAGCAGTACTTC.

The rearrangement joins TRBV4-1 to TRBJ2-7, with D perhaps TRBD1 (6 bases). The CDR3 runs 15 residues. The germline V gene has CDR1 MGHRA and CDR2 YSYEKL. The V end was cut by 2 bases, the J end by 4 bases, with 15 bases between. This CDR3 is CASSQTPGAQYEQYF. The CDR3 coding sequence is TGCGCCAGCAGCCAAACCCCAGGGGCCCAGTACGAGCAGTACTTC.

The genes are TRBV9 and TRBJ1-4; perhaps TRBD1 as D (6 bases). This CDR3 is 17 amino acids long. Germline lookup yields CDR1 SGDLS and CDR2 YYNGEE. V was trimmed by 7 bases and J by 0 bases, leaving 19 bases between them. CDR3 amino acids: CASAATGNFATNEKLFF. The CDR3 DNA is TGTGCCAGCGCCGCGACAGGAAACTTCGCAACTAATGAAAAACTGTTTTTT.

This clone has more than one count but fewer than ten. The chain has TRBV28 and TRBJ2-1; 11 positions match TRBD2. The trim removed 5 bases at V and 4 bases at J, leaving 7 bases unmatched. CDR3 size: 16 residues. Germline CDR1 MDHEN, CDR2 SYDVKM. CDR3 coding DNA: TGTGCCAGCAGTCGGGGTGGGACTAGCGGATACAATGAGCAGTTCTTC. This encodes CASSRGGTSGYNEQFF.

The J gene is TRBJ2-7, the V gene TRBV12-3 or TRBV12-4; the D gene is possibly TRBD1 (5 bases). Trimming took off 6 bases at V and 3 bases at J, with 6 bases between the two ends. CDR3 length: 11 amino acids. This chain's CDR3 is CASSTGYEQYF. The CDR3 DNA is TGTGCCAGCAGCACAGGCTACGAGCAGTACTTC.

This clone is a singleton in its sample. The genes are TRBV5-6 and TRBJ1-1, with D perhaps TRBD1 (5 bases). The germline V gene has CDR1 SGHDT and CDR2 YYEEEE. This CDR3 has 11 residues. Trimming removed 4 bases from V and 7 bases from J, with 8 bases in between. The CDR3 reads CASSLDSEAFF. The CDR3 DNA is TGTGCCAGCAGCCTAGACAGTGAAGCTTTCTTT. The whole variable domain, filled in from reference TRBV5-6 and TRBJ1-1, reads DAGVTQSPTHLIKTRGQQVTLRCSPKSGHDTVSWYQQALGQGPQFIFQYYEEEERQRGNFPDRFSGHQFPNYSSELNVNALLLGDSALYLCASSLDSEAFFGQGTRLTVV.

J is TRBJ1-1 and V is TRBV4-1; TRBD1 agrees at 7 bases. V was clipped by 2 bases and J by 1 base; unmatched bases: 7. This CDR3 spans 16 amino acids. Germline CDR1 MGHRA, CDR2 YSYEKL. In nucleotides, the CDR3 is TGCGCCAGCAGCCAAATCATATGGACAGGGAACACTGAAGCTTTCTTT. This gives the protein CASSQIIWTGNTEAFF.

This clone has more than one count but fewer than ten. V is TRBV10-1 and J is TRBJ1-4; D uncertain. The CDR3 loop spans 12 amino acids. V dropped 5 bases and J dropped 8 bases, with 9 bases sitting between them. Germline-derived CDR1 and CDR2 are WNHNN and SYGVQD (reference sequence). The CDR3 sequence is CASSTGVEKLFF. For the CDR3, the DNA is TGCGCCAGCAGTACCGGAGTCGAAAAACTGTTTTTT.

The V call is TRBV6-5, the J call TRBJ1-2, with 7 bases identical to TRBD1. This CDR3 contains 15 residues. Looked up from germline, CDR1 is MNHEY and CDR2 is SVGAGI. V shed 6 bases, J shed 0 bases, and the junction held 7 bases outside the gene matches. The CDR3 DNA reads TGTGCCAGCAGGAAAACAGGGGCCGCTAACTATGGCTACACCTTC. Protein product: CASRKTGAANYGYTF.

V and J are TRBV6-6 and TRBJ1-5; TRBD1 might be the D (5 bases). The germline gives CDR1 MNHNY, CDR2 SVGAGI (reference sequence). The CDR3 is 15 amino acids. V was trimmed by 6 bases and J by 3 bases, leaving 15 bases between them. Here the CDR3 reads CASSAGKTDNQPQHF. The DNA for the CDR3 is TGTGCCAGCAGCGCAGGGAAAACGGACAATCAGCCCCAGCATTTT.

Points on this clone: At the DNA level, this CDR3 is encoded by other sequences in the same sample as well. The genes are TRBV7-3 and TRBJ2-1; TRBD1 agrees at 10 bases. Trimming cost V 3 bases and J 5 bases; bases outside gene matches: 4. CDR3 length: 15 residues. The germline V gene has CDR1 SGHTA and CDR2 FQGTGA. The CDR3 region has the DNA TGTGCCAGCAGCTTTGACAGGGGGCCCCACAATGAGCAGTTCTTC. This codes for CASSFDRGPHNEQFF.

The DNA of the CDR3 is TGTGCCAGCAGCTTACCCAGGACAGGAGGAGGAAAACTGTTTTTT. Amino acids: CASSLPRTGGGKLFF. The rearrangement joins TRBV11-2 to TRBJ1-4, with TRBD1 matching over 7 bases. V was clipped by 2 bases and J by 10 bases; unmatched bases: 10. Germline V gives CDR1 SGHAT, CDR2 FQNNGV. The CDR3 spans 15 residues.

The chain joins TRBV5-1 to TRBJ2-3, with TRBD2 matching 10 bases. The CDR3 consists of 16 residues. The V and J ends lost 4 bases and 2 bases, in that order; junction bases with no gene match: 7. CDR1 is SGHRS, CDR2 YFSETQ, per germline. The CDR3 coding sequence is TGCGCCAGCAGCAGGGGGACTAGCGCATTCACAGATACGCAGTATTTT. It encodes CASSRGTSAFTDTQYF.

This clone was detected only once. CDR3 sequence: CASSLGTSGYEQYF. CDR3 bases: TGCGCCAGCAGCTTGGGGACTAGCGGCTACGAGCAGTACTTC. This chain connects TRBV5-1 to TRBJ2-7; 10 bases are shared with TRBD2. Germline loops: CDR1 SGHRS, CDR2 YFSETQ. This CDR3 is 14 amino acids long. V lost 0 bases, J lost 3 bases, and 0 bases stayed unmatched.

The chain joins TRBV5-1 to TRBJ1-1, with 9 bases lining up with TRBD1. Germline CDR1 SGHRS, CDR2 YFSETQ. The CDR3 is 15 amino acids. V dropped 4 bases and J dropped 5; count of bases not matched to a gene: 9. CDR3 region: CASSPQQGANTEAFF. The CDR3 coding sequence is TGCGCCAGCAGCCCGCAACAGGGGGCGAATACTGAAGCTTTCTTT.

This CDR3 is CASSSPVGAVETQYF. The CDR3 DNA reads as TGTGCCAGCAGCTCCCCAGTGGGGGCGGTGGAGACCCAGTACTTC. This chain joins TRBV7-9 and TRBJ2-5; D may be TRBD1 (6 bases). CDR1 and CDR2 from the germline V gene are SEHNR and FQNEAQ (reference sequence). V lost 4 bases, J lost 5 bases, and 17 bases lay in between. The CDR3 loop spans 15 amino acids.